The 17 T cell receptor beta chains presented below share a single source sample, sequenced in a study of cytomegalovirus exposure and HLA in healthy donors. PCR primers comprised 60 Vbeta and 13 Jbeta primers. Generated by immunoSEQ multiplex PCR, the TCRdb table keeps only in-frame clones and is missing some. This table holds 150,000 to 200,000 clones, over 65% found once. The material sequenced was PBMCs. These receptors originate from a boy aged 2 to 10 in good health and CMV-seronegative.

The V call is TRBV11-2, the J call TRBJ2-5; a possible D gene is TRBD2 (6 bases). The V and J ends lost 5 bases and 5 bases respectively, with 15 bases between them. The germline gives CDR1 SGHAT, CDR2 FQNNGV. There are 14 residues in the CDR3. The CDR3: CASSRHRDWETQYF. The CDR3 DNA reads TGTGCCAGCAGCCGACACCGGGACTGGGAGACCCAGTACTTC.

The chain combines TRBV5-3 with TRBJ1-6; 12 bases map to TRBD1. TRBV5-3 belongs to the ORF category, with a function that is uncertain. Trimming took 4 bases from V and 6 from J; bases not matched to a gene: 8. The CDR3 contains 17 residues. The CDR3 protein is CARSLGTGGVCNSPLHF. CDR3 bases: TGTGCCAGAAGCCTTGGGACAGGGGGCGTTTGTAATTCACCCCTCCACTTT.

The chain employs TRBV5-6 and TRBJ2-1; D is unclear. V was trimmed by 7 bases and J by 4 bases, leaving 12 bases between them. The CDR3 spans 13 residues. The germline V gene encodes CDR1 SGHDT and CDR2 YYEEEE. CDR3 nucleotide sequence: TGTGCCAGCGAGGAAAGTGGGTACAATGAGCAGTTCTTC. This translates into CASEESGYNEQFF. The full variable domain, rest sourced from reference TRBV5-6 and TRBJ2-1, is DAGVTQSPTHLIKTRGQQVTLRCSPKSGHDTVSWYQQALGQGPQFIFQYYEEEERQRGNFPDRFSGHQFPNYSSELNVNALLLGDSALYLCASEESGYNEQFFGPGTRLTVL.

V usage is TRBV7-2 and J usage is TRBJ2-7; 11 nucleotides agree with TRBD2. Losses at the gene ends were 0 bases for V and 4 bases for J; bases not matched to a gene: 5. The CDR3 runs to 16 residues. Germline V lookup: CDR1 SGHTA, CDR2 FQGNSA. CDR3 sequence (DNA): TGTGCCAGCAGCTTAGCTAGCGGGGGGGCTCGGTACGAGCAGTACTTC. This encodes CASSLASGGARYEQYF.

The V and J genes are TRBV15 and TRBJ2-7; D may be TRBD2 (5 bases). This CDR3 spans 15 amino acids. Germline CDR1 reads LNHNV; CDR2 reads YYDKDF (reference sequence). V lost 3 bases, J lost 3 bases, and 15 bases lay in between. Written as DNA, the CDR3 is TGTGCCACCAGCAGGACTCTGACTAATAACTACGAGCAGTACTTC. Amino acids: CATSRTLTNNYEQYF.

CDR3 sequence: CASYYMTEAFF. CDR3 in DNA: TGTGCCAGCTATTATATGACTGAAGCTTTCTTT. This chain uses TRBV27 with TRBJ1-1; D not certain. With 8 bases removed from V and 5 bases from J, the gap between germline ends came to 9 bases. The CDR3 has 11 amino acids. Germline assignment: CDR1 MNHEY and CDR2 SMNVEV (reference sequence).

The chain is built from TRBV19 and TRBJ1-2, with no clear D. The CDR3 sequence is 13 residues long. V was cut by 2 bases and J by 2 bases, with 6 bases left in between. Germline V lookup: CDR1 LNHDA, CDR2 SQIVND (reference sequence). The CDR3: CASSITVNYGYTF. The CDR3 nucleotides read TGTGCCAGTAGTATAACGGTGAACTATGGCTACACCTTC.

As DNA, the CDR3 is TGTGCAAGTCGCTTAGCGCATGAGGGGGCCGGGTCACCCCTCCACTTT. Its translation is CASRLAHEGAGSPLHF. J is TRBJ1-6 and V is TRBV12-2; TRBD1 reflects the table's D call only, with no check against the DNA. TRBV12-2 is classified as a pseudogene. The CDR3 is 16 amino acids.

This rearrangement joins TRBV18 to TRBJ2-3; D is possibly TRBD1 (6 bases). V lost 5 bases and J lost 2, with 11 bases in between. Germline V gene lookup returns CDR1 KGHSH and CDR2 LQKENI. CDR3 length: 14 amino acids. For the CDR3, the DNA is TGTGCCAGCTCAGGACAGACTTACACAGATACGCAGTATTTT. Its translation: CASSGQTYTDTQYF.

Here the CDR3 reads CASSVNRPGQGANTEAFF. CDR3 in DNA: TGTGCCAGCAGCGTGAACCGACCGGGACAGGGGGCTAACACTGAAGCTTTCTTT. The rearrangement links TRBV7-2 to TRBJ1-1, with 12 bases fitting TRBD1. Germline-derived CDR1 and CDR2 are SGHTA and FQGNSA. V trimming: 5 bases; J trimming: 2 bases; junction bases outside the gene matches: 12. The CDR3 totals 18 residues.

About this clone itself: This CDR3 is also generated by other DNA sequences in the sample. The chain uses TRBV27 and TRBJ1-2, with D maybe TRBD1 (5 bases). The germline V gene has CDR1 MNHEY and CDR2 SMNVEV (reference sequence). The CDR3 sequence is 12 residues long. The V end was cut by 5 bases, the J end by 10 bases, with 14 bases between. CDR3 nucleotide sequence: TGTGCCAGCAGTACACCGCAGGGATACTACACCTTC. It is translated as CASSTPQGYYTF.

The chain combines TRBV7-9 with TRBJ1-3; TRBD1 is a possible D gene (5 bases). Per the germline V gene, CDR1 is SEHNR and CDR2 is FQNEAQ (reference sequence). The CDR3 is 14 amino acids. Trimming cost V 1 base and J 8 bases, with 12 bases left between them. The CDR3 DNA reads TGTGCCAGCAGCTTAGAAGGAGTAGGGGACACCATATATTTT. Its protein is CASSLEGVGDTIYF.

The table lists this clone with a count of one. The sample has other DNA sequences that encode this CDR3 too. The chain couples TRBV27 to TRBJ1-1, with D possibly TRBD1 on 5 matching bases. The V gene's germline CDR1 is MNHEY and CDR2 SMNVEV (reference sequence). The CDR3 extends over 13 amino acids. Trimming shortened V by 2 bases and J by 3 bases, and 7 bases separated the two germline ends. For the CDR3, the DNA is TGTGCCAGCAGTTTAGGGGGGGACACTGAAGCTTTCTTT. This gives the protein CASSLGGDTEAFF.

This rearrangement joins TRBV11-2 to TRBJ2-3, with 7 bases that match TRBD1. The ends lost 5 bases at V and 1 base at J; junction bases unmatched: 6. The CDR3 contains 15 residues. CDR1 is SGHAT and CDR2 is FQNNGV in the germline V gene. CDR3 bases: TGTGCCAGCAGCCAACCCCAGGGGGGCACAGATACGCAGTATTTT. This encodes CASSQPQGGTDTQYF.

The rearrangement links TRBV7-2 to TRBJ2-1; 7 positions agree with TRBD2. The CDR3 covers 17 residues. V lost 5 bases, J lost 7 bases, and 17 bases stayed unmatched. Germline CDR1 is SGHTA and CDR2 is FQGNSA. CDR3 in amino acids: CASSIASGGSTRNEQFF. Here the CDR3 DNA reads TGTGCCAGCAGCATCGCTAGCGGAGGCTCTACAAGGAATGAGCAGTTCTTC.

The chain combines TRBV2 with TRBJ2-5; 14 bases align to TRBD2. This CDR3 contains 18 residues. Trimming removed 6 bases from V and 1 base from J; junction bases left unmatched: 10. Germline V CDR1 and CDR2: SNHLY, FYNNEI. The CDR3 DNA reads as TGTGCCAGCAGGGAAAAGTGGACTAGCGGGGGGCCCCAAGAGACCCAGTACTTC. Protein product: CASREKWTSGGPQETQYF.

This clone was counted a few times. The chain has TRBV2 and TRBJ1-5, with TRBD1 matching over 7 bases. Germline V gene sequence: CDR1 SNHLY, CDR2 FYNNEI. The CDR3 spans 13 residues. Unmatched junction bases numbered 3, after V lost 4 bases and J lost 6 bases. CDR3 DNA sequence: TGTGCCAGCAGTGGGCAGGGGGGTCAGCCCCAGCATTTT. The encoded protein is CASSGQGGQPQHF.